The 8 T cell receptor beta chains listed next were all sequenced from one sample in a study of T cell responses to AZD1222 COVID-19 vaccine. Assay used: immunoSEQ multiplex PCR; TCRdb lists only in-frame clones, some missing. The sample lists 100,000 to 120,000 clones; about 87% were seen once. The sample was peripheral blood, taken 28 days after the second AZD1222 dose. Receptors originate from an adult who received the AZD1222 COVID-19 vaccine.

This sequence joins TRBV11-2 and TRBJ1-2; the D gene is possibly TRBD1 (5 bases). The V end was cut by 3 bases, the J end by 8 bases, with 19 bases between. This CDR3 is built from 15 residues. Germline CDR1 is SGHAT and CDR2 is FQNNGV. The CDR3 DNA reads TGTGCCAGCAGCTTCCCGGCGGCCTACAGGAGGGGCTACACCTTC. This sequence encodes CASSFPAAYRRGYTF.

CDR3 nucleotide sequence: TGTGCCAGCAGTCCCGAGGCGGGGGGTCTTCGGGATACGCAGTATTTT. Protein: CASSPEAGGLRDTQYF. J is TRBJ2-3 and V is TRBV6-2 or TRBV6-3; TRBD2 matches 8 bases. The length of the CDR3 is 16 residues. Germline assignment: CDR1 MNHEY and CDR2 SVGEGT. V was pared by 5 bases and J by 6 bases, with 13 bases of the junction left unmatched.

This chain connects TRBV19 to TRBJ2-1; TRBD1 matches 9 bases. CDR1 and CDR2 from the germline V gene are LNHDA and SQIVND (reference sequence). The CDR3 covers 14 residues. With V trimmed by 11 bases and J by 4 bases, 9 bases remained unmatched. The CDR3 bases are TGTGCCTCTAACGTGGGACAGGGTTACAATGAGCAGTTCTTC. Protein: CASNVGQGYNEQFF.

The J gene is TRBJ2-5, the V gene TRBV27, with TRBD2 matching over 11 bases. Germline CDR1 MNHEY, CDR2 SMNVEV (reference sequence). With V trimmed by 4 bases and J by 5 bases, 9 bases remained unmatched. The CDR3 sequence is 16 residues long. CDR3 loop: CASSSTVAGGRETQYF. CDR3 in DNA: TGTGCCAGCAGTTCCACGGTAGCGGGGGGGCGGGAGACCCAGTACTTC.

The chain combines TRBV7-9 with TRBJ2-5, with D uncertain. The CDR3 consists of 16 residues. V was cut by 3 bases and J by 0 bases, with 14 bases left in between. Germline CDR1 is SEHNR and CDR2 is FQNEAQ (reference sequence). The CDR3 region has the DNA TGTGCCAGCAGCTTTCTTACAGATTGGTACCAAGAGACCCAGTACTTC. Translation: CASSFLTDWYQETQYF.

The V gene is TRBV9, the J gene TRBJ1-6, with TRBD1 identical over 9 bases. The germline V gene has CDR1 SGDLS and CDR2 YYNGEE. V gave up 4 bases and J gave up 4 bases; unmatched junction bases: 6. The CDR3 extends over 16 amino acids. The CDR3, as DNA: TGTGCCAGCAGCCCCCGGGACAGGGATTATAATTCACCCCTCCACTTT. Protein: CASSPRDRDYNSPLHF.

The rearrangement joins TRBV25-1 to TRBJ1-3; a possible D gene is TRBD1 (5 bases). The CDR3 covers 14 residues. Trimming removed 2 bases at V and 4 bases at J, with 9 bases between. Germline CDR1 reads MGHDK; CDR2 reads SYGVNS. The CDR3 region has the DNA TGTGCCAGCAGTGAACCAGGGCCAGGAAACACCATATATTTT. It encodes CASSEPGPGNTIYF. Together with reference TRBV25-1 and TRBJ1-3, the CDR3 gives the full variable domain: EADIYQTPRYLVIGTGKKITLECSQTMGHDKMYWYQQDPGMELHLIHYSYGVNSTEKGDLSSESTVSRIRTEHFPLTLESARPSHTSQYLCASSEPGPGNTIYFGEGSWLTVV.

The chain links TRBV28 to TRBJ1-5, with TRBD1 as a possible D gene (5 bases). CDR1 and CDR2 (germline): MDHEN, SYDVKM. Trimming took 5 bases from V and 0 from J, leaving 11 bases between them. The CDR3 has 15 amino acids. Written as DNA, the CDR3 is TGTGCCAGCAGTCCCGGGGGACTTAGCAATCAGCCCCAGCATTTT. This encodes CASSPGGLSNQPQHF.